This TCR beta chain was observed in a study of spatial heterogeneity in lung cancer. A unique molecular identifier was attached to every TCR cDNA molecule. TCRdb re-derived calls from the 5' RACE reads in MiXCR, one entry per CDR3 protein. The sample yields tens of thousands of distinct CDR3 sequences, around 13% seen once. Points from the study as a whole: Compared with follow-up, resection was when ubiquitous expanded tumor TCRs appeared in blood more.

The CDR3 extends over 14 amino acids. Germline V lookup: CDR1 SGHTA, CDR2 FQGNSA. Trimming stripped 2 bases from V and 6 bases from J, with 11 bases between. This clonotype came up once. Its cognate antigen is unknown. Time point: sample taken at primary tumor resection. Frozen PBMC, nontumor lung or tumor provided whole RNA, which was sequenced unsorted. Donation came from over 60 patients with untreated early-stage non-small cell lung cancer. The genes are TRBV7-2 and TRBJ2-4; the D is unclear. This TCR was sampled from a male donor with early-stage non-small cell lung cancer. Sequences were derived from PBMCs, sampled at surgery. The CDR3 DNA follows: TGTGCCAGCAGCTTACCACAGCGTGGAAACATTCAGTACTTC. This codes for CASSLPQRGNIQYF.